This T cell receptor (beta chain) was sequenced for a study of T cell repertoires in cytomegalovirus infection. Study-wide context: Public TCR beta signatures marked donors with CMV infection and the matching HLA.

TCRdb called the reads again in MiXCR, with one record for every CDR3 protein. The table lists approximately 630,000 distinct CDR3 sequences, approximately 25% of them singletons. CDR1 and CDR2 from the germline V gene are SGHTA and FQGNSA. This CDR3 contains 14 residues. The V gene lost 8 bases and the J gene lost 3 bases, with 17 bases spanning the gap. As for this clonotype: The antigen remains undetermined.

Findings and limits, study-wide: The response measured ex vivo was dominated by TCR beta clonotypes (HLA-C-restricted and CMV-specific). There were carriers of CMV plus the relevant HLA, and cumulative public TCR beta family frequency identified them.

The TCR sequence derives from a human donor in good health (CMV status not recorded). Some clones in this sample may be carry-over from other donors' samples. This rearrangement joins TRBV7-2 to TRBJ2-7, with D perhaps being TRBD1 or TRBD2 (5 bases each). Sequencing was carried out using CD8+ T cells from PBMCs. CDR3 in amino acids: CASHRGPYNYEQYF. The CDR3 coding sequence is TGTGCCAGCCATCGGGGACCTTACAACTACGAGCAGTACTTC.